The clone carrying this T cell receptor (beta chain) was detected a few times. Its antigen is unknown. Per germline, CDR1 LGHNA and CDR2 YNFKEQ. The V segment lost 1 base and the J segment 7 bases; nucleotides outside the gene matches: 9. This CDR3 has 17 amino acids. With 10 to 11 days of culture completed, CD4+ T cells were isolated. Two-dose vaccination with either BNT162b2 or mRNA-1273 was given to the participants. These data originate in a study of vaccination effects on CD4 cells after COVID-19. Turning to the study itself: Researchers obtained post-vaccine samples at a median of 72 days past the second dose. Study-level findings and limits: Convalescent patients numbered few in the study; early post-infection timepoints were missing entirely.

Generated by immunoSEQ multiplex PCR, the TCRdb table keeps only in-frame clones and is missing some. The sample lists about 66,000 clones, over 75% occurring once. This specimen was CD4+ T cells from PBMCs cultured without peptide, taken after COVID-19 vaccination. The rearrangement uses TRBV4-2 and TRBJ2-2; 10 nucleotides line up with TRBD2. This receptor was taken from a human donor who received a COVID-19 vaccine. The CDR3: CASSQGWASGGIGELFF. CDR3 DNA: TGTGCCAGCAGCCAAGGTTGGGCTAGCGGGGGTATCGGGGAGCTGTTTTTT.